The clone carrying this T cell receptor beta chain was observed a handful of times. As yet, its antigen is unknown. This sample is part of a study of vaccination and CD4 T cells after COVID-19. Study summary: Convalescent persons amounted to six males plus four females, two of whom were Hispanic. Stimulation of cells relied on overlapping spike peptides derived from SARS-CoV-2, HCoV-NL63, HCoV-OC43 and HCoV-229E.

The Oncomine TCR Beta short-read assay was applied to DNA of cultured CD4+ T cells. TCRdb recomputed calls from the PCR reads with MiXCR, one row per CDR3 protein. The sample includes roughly 12,000 distinct CDR3 sequences, about 30% seen only once; the top ten take approximately 15%. V lost 6 bases, J lost 2 bases, and 2 bases stayed unmatched. The CDR3 has 14 amino acids. The germline V gene has CDR1 MNHEY and CDR2 SMNVEV (reference sequence). Treatment denoted: approximately nine-day PBMC culture with coronavirus spike peptide pools or control peptides (ViraFEST assay). Once peptide pools had expanded antigen-specific T cells, ViraFEST sequenced TCRs.

The specimen was CD4+ T cells from blood, cultured in vitro, collected after SARS-CoV-2 vaccination. This sequence originates from a human donor who had recovered from COVID-19. V and J are TRBV27 and TRBJ2-7, with 12 bases that match TRBD1. The CDR3: CASRGQGAPYEQYF. The CDR3, as DNA: TGTGCCAGCAGGGGACAGGGGGCCCCCTACGAGCAGTACTTC.